This TCR beta chain comes out of a study of tumor and adjacent non-tumor tissue in lung cancer. About the research overall: The cohort had approximately 12 adenocarcinoma, a couple of squamous cell and 1 small cell patients. The patients, 9 to 11 men and 5 women, were about 31 to 76 with stage I to III disease.

This clonotype was picked up one time. Its antigen is undetermined. One end of the junction fails to match germline, which may point to a read error. Study-level results: TCR diversity was significantly greater in tumor than normal lung tissue.

The template was RNA from unsorted bulk tissue. Distant lung tissue was collected more than 3 cm away from the tumor edge. The CDR3 is 14 amino acids. A modified ARM-PCR protocol with three rounds of nested PCR amplified TCRbeta. Via MiXCR, TCRdb re-called the multiplex PCR reads, giving one row per CDR3 protein. The sample lists 80,000 to 100,000 distinct CDR3 sequences; 80% were seen once. The material sequenced was distant non-tumor lung tissue. This receptor was identified in a man between 60 and 75 years old with small cell lung cancer. The chain uses TRBV12-3 or TRBV12-4 and TRBJ2-1; TRBD1 or TRBD2 may be the D gene (5 bases each). DNA of the CDR3: TGTGCCAGCAGTTCCGGGACCGAGCTCAATGAACAGTTCTTC. Protein sequence: CASSSGTELNEQFF.